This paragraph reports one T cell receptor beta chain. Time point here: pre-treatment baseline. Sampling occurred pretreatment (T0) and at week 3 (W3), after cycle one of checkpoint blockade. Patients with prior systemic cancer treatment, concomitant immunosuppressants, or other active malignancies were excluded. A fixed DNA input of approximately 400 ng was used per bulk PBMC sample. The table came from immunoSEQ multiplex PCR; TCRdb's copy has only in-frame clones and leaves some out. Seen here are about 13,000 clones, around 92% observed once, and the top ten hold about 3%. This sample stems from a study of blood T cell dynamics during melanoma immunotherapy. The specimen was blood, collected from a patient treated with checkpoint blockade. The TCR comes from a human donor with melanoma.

CDR3 DNA sequence: TGTGCCAGCAGCTTTAGGCGGGGAAGCACAGATACGCAGTATTTT. Amino acid sequence: CASSFRRGSTDTQYF. The gene calls are TRBV5-4 and TRBJ2-3, with D possibly being TRBD2 (6 bases). CDR3 length: 15 residues. Germline lookup yields CDR1 SGHNT and CDR2 YYREEE (reference sequence). V was clipped by 2 bases and J by 0 bases, with 10 bases between them. Supplemented by reference TRBV5-4 and TRBJ2-3, the full variable domain reads ETGVTQSPTHLIKTRGQQVTLRCSSQSGHNTVSWYQQALGQGPQFIFQYYREEENGRGNFPPRFSGLQFPNYSSELNVNALELDDSALYLCASSFRRGSTDTQYFGPGTRLTVL.